The 17 T cell receptor beta chains presented below share a single source sample, sequenced in a study of T cell responses to AZD1222 COVID-19 vaccine. Clones were read by immunoSEQ multiplex PCR, and TCRdb kept only the in-frame ones, dropping some. The top ten hold about 3% of the sample, which has 91,000 or so clones, about 93% seen once. Material: peripheral blood, obtained 28 days after the second AZD1222 dose. Receptors originate from an adult who received the AZD1222 COVID-19 vaccine.

The chain couples TRBV30 to TRBJ1-3; TRBD1 is a possible D gene (6 bases). Trimming took 2 bases from V and 0 from J, leaving 8 bases between them. The CDR3 loop spans 14 amino acids. The germline gives CDR1 GTSNPN, CDR2 SVGIG (reference sequence). For the CDR3, the DNA is TGTGCCTGGAGTACAGGGCGCTCTGGAAACACCATATATTTT. As protein: CAWSTGRSGNTIYF.

This chain connects TRBV29-1 to TRBJ2-1, with 10 bases that match TRBD1. The J segment lost 1 base and the V segment lost 2 bases, leaving 17 bases of the junction unmatched. CDR1 is SQVTM, CDR2 ANQGSEA, per germline. The CDR3 runs to 20 residues. The CDR3 nucleotides are TGCAGCGTTGAACATCCGGGACAGGGGCCCGTTTCGCCTTCCTACAATGAGCAGTTCTTC. This gives the protein CSVEHPGQGPVSPSYNEQFF.

The rearrangement joins TRBV7-3 to TRBJ1-6; D not resolved. Trimming took 3 bases from V and 0 from J, leaving 9 bases between them. This CDR3 has 16 amino acids. The germline CDR1 and CDR2 sequences are SGHTA and FQGTGA. In nucleotides, the CDR3 is TGTGCCAGCAGCTTTAAGCGGAGCTCCTATAATTCACCCCTCCACTTT. Translated, it gives CASSFKRSSYNSPLHF.

The chain carries TRBV5-1 and TRBJ2-1; 12 positions agree with TRBD2. Unmatched junction bases numbered 6, after V lost 4 bases and J lost 4 bases. CDR3 length equals 16 residues. Germline CDR1 reads SGHRS; CDR2 reads YFSETQ. Written as DNA, the CDR3 is TGCGCCAGCAGCAGATCCGGGACTAGCGGGTACAATGAGCAGTTCTTC. Its protein is CASSRSGTSGYNEQFF.

This chain uses TRBV5-8 with TRBJ1-1; D possibly corresponds to TRBD1 (5 bases). CDR3 length equals 16 residues. Per germline, CDR1 SGHTS and CDR2 YDEGEE. V dropped 4 bases and J dropped 1 base, with 17 bases sitting between them. CDR3: CASSPRYGGTNTEAFF. The CDR3 DNA follows: TGTGCCAGCAGCCCTCGATACGGAGGGACGAACACTGAAGCTTTCTTT. Combining the CDR3 with reference TRBV5-8 and TRBJ1-1 gives the whole variable domain EAGVTQSPTHLIKTRGQQATLRCSPISGHTSVYWYQQALGLGLQFLLWYDEGEERNRGNFPPRFSGRQFPNYSSELNVNALELEDSALYLCASSPRYGGTNTEAFFGQGTRLTVV.

The chain combines TRBV3-1 (or the pseudogene TRBV3-2) with TRBJ1-2; no clear D gene. This CDR3 is built from 16 residues. CDR1 is LGHDT, CDR2 YNNKEL, per germline (reference sequence). The ends were cut back, 2 bases at V and 5 bases at J, with 18 bases in the middle. The CDR3 here is CASSQPWTAGPYGYTF. The CDR3 DNA reads as TGTGCCAGCAGCCAACCGTGGACGGCCGGGCCATATGGCTACACCTTC.

This clone was seen a single time. This chain connects TRBV12-3 or TRBV12-4 to TRBJ1-6; weak D call: TRBD1 (6 bases). The CDR3 runs to 12 residues. V was shortened by 6 bases and J by 12 bases, with 12 bases between the two germline ends. CDR3 residues: CASSNRQEPLHF. CDR3 nucleotides: TGTGCCAGCAGCAACCGACAGGAACCCCTCCACTTT.

V is TRBV7-8 and J is TRBJ1-6; D is possibly TRBD1 (6 bases). The germline V gene encodes CDR1 SGHVS and CDR2 FQNEAQ. The CDR3 extends over 14 amino acids. Trimming took 5 bases from V and 7 from J, leaving 12 bases between them. The CDR3 bases are TGTGCCAGCAGCCAACAGGGCGCAAATTCACCCCTCCACTTT. Translating it yields CASSQQGANSPLHF.

V usage is TRBV6-5 and J usage is TRBJ1-4, with 7 bases fitting TRBD1. The germline gives CDR1 MNHEY, CDR2 SVGAGI. After removal of 0 bases from V and 5 bases from J, the junction contained 3 bases not matched to a gene. The CDR3 sequence is 15 residues long. The CDR3 coding sequence is TGTGCCAGCAGTTACTCCGGGACAGCAAATGAAAAACTGTTTTTT. It translates to CASSYSGTANEKLFF.

The chain uses TRBV19 and TRBJ1-5; TRBD1 might be the D (5 bases). The CDR3 runs 13 residues. V lost 3 bases and J lost 7, with 10 bases in between. Germline V gives CDR1 LNHDA, CDR2 SQIVND (reference sequence). The CDR3 loop is CASSMGLWQPQHF. The CDR3 nucleotides read TGTGCCAGTAGTATGGGACTGTGGCAGCCCCAGCATTTT.

CDR3: CAWKGTQDTEAFF. The CDR3 DNA follows: TGTGCCTGGAAGGGGACACAAGACACTGAAGCTTTCTTT. The V and J genes are TRBV30 and TRBJ1-1; TRBD1 is a possible D gene (6 bases). Trimming took off 4 bases at V and 3 bases at J, with 12 bases between the two ends. The length of the CDR3 is 13 residues. The germline V gene has CDR1 GTSNPN and CDR2 SVGIG (reference sequence).

The chain links TRBV19 to TRBJ1-2; D gene unclear. This CDR3 spans 14 amino acids. Germline V lookup: CDR1 LNHDA, CDR2 SQIVND (reference sequence). Trimming cost V 7 bases and J 4 bases, with 16 bases left between them. The CDR3 DNA follows: TGTGCCAGTACCCTCACCGGGGAACGCTATGGCTACACCTTC. It codes for CASTLTGERYGYTF.

A single count supports this clone. The chain joins TRBV5-8 to TRBJ2-1, with D perhaps being TRBD1 or TRBD2 (5 bases each). Trimming removed 3 bases at V and 4 bases at J, with 20 bases between. Germline CDR1 and CDR2: SGHTS and YDEGEE. The CDR3 loop spans 17 amino acids. The CDR3 reads CASSSQVLVGVYNEQFF. The CDR3, as DNA: TGTGCCAGCAGCTCCCAAGTACTAGTGGGGGTTTACAATGAGCAGTTCTTC.

The chain joins TRBV2 to TRBJ1-5, with 7 bases identical to TRBD1. V lost 7 bases, J lost 3 bases, and 6 bases stayed unmatched. This CDR3 region has 14 residues. Germline CDR1 reads SNHLY; CDR2 reads FYNNEI. CDR3 sequence: CASTRGLLNQPQHF. CDR3 DNA sequence: TGTGCCAGCACCAGGGGGTTACTCAATCAGCCCCAGCATTTT.

The rearrangement links TRBV3-1 (or the pseudogene TRBV3-2) to TRBJ1-1, with TRBD1 as a possible D gene (5 bases). The CDR3 has 13 residues. Germline V gene sequence: CDR1 LGHDT, CDR2 YNNKEL (reference sequence). This chain's CDR3 is CTPPFRGSTEAFF. The CDR3 DNA is TGTACCCCGCCATTTCGGGGGAGCACTGAAGCTTTCTTT.

The CDR3 loop reads CASSLGGGAPTDTQYF. In DNA form, the CDR3 reads TGTGCCAGCAGCTTAGGCGGGGGGGCCCCCACAGATACGCAGTATTTT. The V and J genes are TRBV7-9 and TRBJ2-3; TRBD2 matches 9 bases. The CDR3 length is 16 residues. Germline V CDR1 and CDR2: SEHNR, FQNEAQ (reference sequence). V shed 1 base, J shed 2 bases, and the junction held 4 bases outside the gene matches.

The chain joins TRBV15 to TRBJ1-2; a possible D gene is TRBD1 (5 bases). Per germline, CDR1 LNHNV and CDR2 YYDKDF (reference sequence). The CDR3 runs 14 residues. With 3 bases removed from V and 2 bases from J, the gap between germline ends came to 10 bases. The CDR3 is CATSRGDGNYGYTF. For the CDR3, the DNA is TGTGCCACCAGCAGGGGGGACGGCAACTATGGCTACACCTTC.